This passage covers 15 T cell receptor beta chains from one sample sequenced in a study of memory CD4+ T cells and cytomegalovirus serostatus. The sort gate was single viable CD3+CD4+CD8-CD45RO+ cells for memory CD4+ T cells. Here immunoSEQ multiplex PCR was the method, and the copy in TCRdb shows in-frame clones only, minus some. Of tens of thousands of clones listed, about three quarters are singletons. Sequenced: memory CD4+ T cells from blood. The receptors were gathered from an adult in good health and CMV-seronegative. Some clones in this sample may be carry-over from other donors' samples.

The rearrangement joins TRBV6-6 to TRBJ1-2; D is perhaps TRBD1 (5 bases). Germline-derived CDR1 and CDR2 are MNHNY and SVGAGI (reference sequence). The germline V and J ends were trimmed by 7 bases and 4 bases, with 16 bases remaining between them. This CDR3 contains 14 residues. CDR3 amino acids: CASTRGVLPYGYTF. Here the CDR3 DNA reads TGTGCCAGCACCCGGGGGGTTCTCCCCTATGGCTACACCTTC.

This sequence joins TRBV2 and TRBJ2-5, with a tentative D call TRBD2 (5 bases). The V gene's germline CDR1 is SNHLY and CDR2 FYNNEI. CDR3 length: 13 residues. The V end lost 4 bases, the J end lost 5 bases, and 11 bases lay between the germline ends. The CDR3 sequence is CASSVEVLETQYF. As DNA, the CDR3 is TGTGCCAGCAGTGTGGAGGTGCTGGAGACCCAGTACTTC. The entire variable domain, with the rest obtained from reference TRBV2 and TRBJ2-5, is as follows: EPEVTQTPSHQVTQMGQEVILRCVPISNHLYFYWYRQILGQKVEFLVSFYNNEISEKSEIFDDQFSVERPDGSNFTLKIRSTKLEDSAMYFCASSVEVLETQYFGPGTRLLVL.

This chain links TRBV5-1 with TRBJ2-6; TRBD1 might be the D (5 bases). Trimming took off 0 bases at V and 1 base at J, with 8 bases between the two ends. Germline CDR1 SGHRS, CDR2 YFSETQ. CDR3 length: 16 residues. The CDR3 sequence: CASSLGGWSGANVLTF. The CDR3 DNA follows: TGCGCCAGCAGCTTGGGGGGCTGGTCTGGGGCCAACGTCCTGACTTTC. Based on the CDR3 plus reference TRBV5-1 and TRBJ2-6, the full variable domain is KAGVTQTPRYLIKTRGQQVTLSCSPISGHRSVSWYQQTPGQGLQFLFEYFSETQRNKGNFPGRFSGRQFSNSRSEMNVSTLELGDSALYLCASSLGGWSGANVLTFGAGSRLTVL.

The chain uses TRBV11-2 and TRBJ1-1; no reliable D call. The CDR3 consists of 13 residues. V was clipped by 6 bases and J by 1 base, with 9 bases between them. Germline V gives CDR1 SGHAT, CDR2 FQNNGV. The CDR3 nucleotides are TGTGCCAGCAGAAAATGGGGGAACACTGAAGCTTTCTTT. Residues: CASRKWGNTEAFF.

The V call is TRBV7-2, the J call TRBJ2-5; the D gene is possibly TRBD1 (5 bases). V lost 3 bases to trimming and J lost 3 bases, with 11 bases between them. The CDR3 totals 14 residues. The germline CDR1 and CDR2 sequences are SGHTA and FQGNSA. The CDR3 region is CASSLNPGKETQYF. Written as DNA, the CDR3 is TGTGCCAGCAGCTTGAACCCAGGGAAAGAGACCCAGTACTTC. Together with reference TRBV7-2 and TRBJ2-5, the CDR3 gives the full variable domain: GAGVSQSPSNKVTEKGKDVELRCDPISGHTALYWYRQSLGQGLEFLIYFQGNSAPDKSGLPSDRFSAERTGGSVSTLTIQRTQQEDSAVYLCASSLNPGKETQYFGPGTRLLVL.

The CDR3, as DNA: TGTGCCAGCATGAAGGACAGAAACTCCTACGAGCAGTACTTC. Its protein product is CASMKDRNSYEQYF. The rearrangement joins TRBV7-2 to TRBJ2-7; the D gene is possibly TRBD1 (6 bases). This CDR3 spans 14 amino acids. V lost 7 bases and J lost 0, with 13 bases in between. Germline CDR1 is SGHTA and CDR2 is FQGNSA.

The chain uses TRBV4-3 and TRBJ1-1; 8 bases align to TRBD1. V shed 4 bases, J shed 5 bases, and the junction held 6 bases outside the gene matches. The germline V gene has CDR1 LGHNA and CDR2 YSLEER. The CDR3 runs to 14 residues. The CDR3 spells CASSRHRGRTEAFF. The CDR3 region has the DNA TGCGCCAGCAGCCGCCACAGGGGGAGGACTGAAGCTTTCTTT.

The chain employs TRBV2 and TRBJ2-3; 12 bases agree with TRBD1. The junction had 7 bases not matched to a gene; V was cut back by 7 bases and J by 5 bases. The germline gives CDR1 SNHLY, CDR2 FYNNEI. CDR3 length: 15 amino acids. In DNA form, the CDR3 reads TGTGCCAGCAACCTCGGGACAGGGGGCATAGATACGCAGTATTTT. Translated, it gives CASNLGTGGIDTQYF.

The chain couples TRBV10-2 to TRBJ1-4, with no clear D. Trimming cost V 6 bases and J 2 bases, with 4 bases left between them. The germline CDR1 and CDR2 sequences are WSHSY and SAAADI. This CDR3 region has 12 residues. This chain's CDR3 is CASRGTNEKLFF. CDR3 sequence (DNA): TGCGCCAGCAGGGGGACTAATGAAAAACTGTTTTTT.

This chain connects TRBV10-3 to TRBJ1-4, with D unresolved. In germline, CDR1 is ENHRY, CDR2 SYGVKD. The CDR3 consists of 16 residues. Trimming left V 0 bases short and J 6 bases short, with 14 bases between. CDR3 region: CAISESIRTGDEKLFF. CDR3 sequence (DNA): TGTGCCATCAGTGAGTCGATAAGGACCGGGGATGAAAAACTGTTTTTT.

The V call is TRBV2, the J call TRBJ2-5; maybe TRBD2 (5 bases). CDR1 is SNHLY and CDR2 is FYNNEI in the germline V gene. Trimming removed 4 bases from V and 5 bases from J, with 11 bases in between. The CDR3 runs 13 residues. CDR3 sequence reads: CASSAGGVETQYF. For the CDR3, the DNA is TGTGCCAGCAGTGCTGGAGGTGTGGAGACCCAGTACTTC.

This CDR3 is CASSLPGFETQYF. CDR3 sequence (DNA): TGTGCCAGCAGCTTACCAGGTTTCGAGACCCAGTACTTC. The chain joins TRBV7-2 to TRBJ2-5; D unclear. Germline assignment: CDR1 SGHTA and CDR2 FQGNSA. Deletions cut 2 bases from V and 5 bases from J, with 9 bases between. The CDR3 is 13 residues long. The entire variable domain, with the rest obtained from reference TRBV7-2 and TRBJ2-5, is as follows: GAGVSQSPSNKVTEKGKDVELRCDPISGHTALYWYRQSLGQGLEFLIYFQGNSAPDKSGLPSDRFSAERTGGSVSTLTIQRTQQEDSAVYLCASSLPGFETQYFGPGTRLLVL.

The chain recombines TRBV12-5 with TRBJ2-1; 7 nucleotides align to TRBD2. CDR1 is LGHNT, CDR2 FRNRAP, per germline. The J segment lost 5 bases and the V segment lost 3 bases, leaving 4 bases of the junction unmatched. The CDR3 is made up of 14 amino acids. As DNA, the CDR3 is TGTGCTAGTGGTTTTTCCGGGGGGAACAATGAGCAGTTCTTC. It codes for CASGFSGGNNEQFF.

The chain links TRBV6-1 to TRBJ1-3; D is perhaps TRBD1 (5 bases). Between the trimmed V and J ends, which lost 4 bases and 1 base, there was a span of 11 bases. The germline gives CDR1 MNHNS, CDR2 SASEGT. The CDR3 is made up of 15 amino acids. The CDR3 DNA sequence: TGTGCCAGCAGTGCCAGGGAAGGATCTGGAAACACCATATATTTT. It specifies CASSAREGSGNTIYF.

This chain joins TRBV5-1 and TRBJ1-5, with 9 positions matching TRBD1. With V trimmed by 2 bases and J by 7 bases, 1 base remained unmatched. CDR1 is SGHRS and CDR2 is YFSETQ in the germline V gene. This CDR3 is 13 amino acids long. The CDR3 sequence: CASSFDRGQPQHF. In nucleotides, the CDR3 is TGCGCCAGCAGCTTCGACAGGGGGCAGCCCCAGCATTTT.